One T cell receptor (beta chain) is described in this entry. The J segment lost 2 bases and the V segment lost 0 bases, leaving 16 bases of the junction unmatched. CDR3 length: 19 amino acids. Germline V gives CDR1 GTSNPN, CDR2 SVGIG (reference sequence). This entry belongs to a study of shared clonotypes between healthy human individuals. Method: immunoSEQ multiplex PCR; TCRdb's copy keeps in-frame clones and lacks some. In the table there are over a million clones, around 98.5% of which are singletons. The chain is built from TRBV30 and TRBJ2-1; 7 nucleotides align to TRBD2. The sequence was obtained from a man aged 30-40 years in good health. Input material: naive CD4+ T cells sorted from blood. Subset reported: CD45RA+ positively selected. The CDR3 spells CAWSVNSPQRDPAYNEQFF. The DNA for the CDR3 is TGTGCCTGGAGTGTAAATTCCCCCCAGCGGGACCCTGCCTACAATGAGCAGTTCTTC.